This T cell receptor (beta chain) was captured by sequencing in a study of esophageal squamous cell carcinoma under preoperative chemotherapy. Study-level findings and limits: Tumor-infiltrating lymphocytes showed no significant post-chemotherapy TCR diversity increase, unlike peripheral T cells.

Time point of the sample: after preoperative PTX-NDP chemotherapy. Germline V gene sequence: CDR1 ENHRY, CDR2 SYGVKD. V dropped 0 bases and J dropped 10 bases, with 10 bases sitting between them. This CDR3 comprises 13 residues. About this clonotype: The antigen is not known.

MiXCR, run by TCRdb on the PCR reads, gives a single entry per CDR3 protein. Seen here are about 32,000 distinct CDR3 sequences, 40% to 65% observed once, and the top ten hold 20% to 25%. The source is a human donor with esophageal squamous cell carcinoma. The donor label of this sample is uncertain. J is TRBJ2-1 and V is TRBV10-3; D ambiguous. This specimen was taken from a patient given preoperative chemotherapy. The DNA for the CDR3 is TGTGCCATCAGTGAGTCGTTGGGGATCGAGCAGTTCTTC. This sequence encodes CAISESLGIEQFF.